The table lists the clone carrying this TCR beta chain with many counts. This sample is part of a study of CD8+CD57+ T cells in acquired aplastic anemia. Template material for TCR beta VDJ and CDR3 profiling consisted of genomic DNA. TCRdb reanalysed the reads using MiXCR and keeps one entry per CDR3 protein. This table holds tens of thousands of distinct CDR3 sequences, roughly half found once. Trimming removed 5 bases at V and 1 base at J, with 21 bases between. The germline V gene encodes CDR1 MNHNS and CDR2 SASEGT. This CDR3 is 18 amino acids long. The V and J genes are TRBV6-1 and TRBJ1-5; a weak D match, TRBD1 (6 bases). The clonotype was recovered from a human donor in good health, serving as a control. Sequenced: sorted CD4+, CD8+, or CD8+CD57+ T cells (not recorded which) from PBMCs. The CDR3 is CASSKTGPGFMSNQPQHF. CDR3 coding DNA: TGTGCCAGCAGTAAGACAGGCCCCGGATTTATGAGCAATCAGCCCCAGCATTTT.